Detailed here is one T cell receptor beta chain. This clone was seen a few times. Its recognized antigen is unknown. One base away there is no much larger clone; base qualities are not given. This specimen belongs to a study of blood T cell repertoires in COVID-19 (dated by TCRdb to the early 2020s). Describing the broader study: Samples from collaborators originated in the United States, Italy and Spain and spanned both the acute and convalescent phases of COVID-19. The prospective study material was composed of cDNA or gDNA derived from T cells, B-cell-depleted T cells, or PBMCs. Subjects who had been exposed to COVID-19, were actively infected with it, or had recovered from it provided the deeply sampled blood TCRbeta repertoires that made up the dataset. The repertoires were released in a freely available public database intended as a resource for research on the immune response to SARS-CoV-2. Samples came from the ongoing ImmuneRACE study (first 160 participants) plus 1,254 subjects from 6 global collaborators. The sample metadata nearly always contained a de-identified subject ID, COVID-19 status, age in years and sex. Where available, HLA class I and class II types were taken from metadata supplied by the sample provider and were not determined by assay-based typing.

Each collaborating institution followed its own protocols to collect whole blood in K2EDTA tubes. For TCRbeta analysis, collaborator samples were shipped as frozen whole blood, as isolated PBMCs, or as DNA extracted from either sample type. Results the study describes overall, beyond this receptor: How much clinical and demographic metadata was included differed by source and by participant, and the metadata was provided uncurated.

The V and J ends are trimmed by 3 bases and 0 bases, leaving 15 bases between them. According to the germline V gene (reference sequence), CDR1 reads SEHNR and CDR2 reads FQNEAQ. The CDR3 holds 17 amino acids from the cysteine to the phenylalanine. Of the read, only the CDR3 DNA is kept; its 51 bases are in frame from base 1. TCRbeta CDR3 regions were amplified from genomic DNA by means of the immunoSEQ Assay, a bias-controlled multiplex PCR. Regarding the original processing steps: The number of nucleated cells in each sample was estimated by amplification of reference gene primers within the assay. To quantify the absolute abundance of each unique TCRbeta CDR3 rearrangement, sequence reads were collapsed and filtered. For each sample, productive Simpson clonality was calculated by taking the square root of Simpson's diversity index across productive rearrangements. TCRdb holds this immuneACCESS table with in-frame rearrangements only. Some clones are missing; in checked studies, unresolved V genes explain under half, and the rest has no known cause. The DNA was the basis for D and trimming; V, J and clone size are from that table. Present in this sample are 110,000 or so clones, 85% to 90% of which were seen just once. The ten top clones hold approximately 28% of the sample.

The rearrangement joined TRBV7-9 to TRBJ2-1; TRBD2 is a possible D gene, resting on 5 matching bases. Sequenced sample: peripheral blood. The clonotype originates from a man between 65 and 85 years old with active or convalescent COVID-19. The CDR3 region has the sequence CASSFRAVPSSYNEQFF. The bases are TGTGCCAGCAGCTTTCGAGCGGTACCGAGCTCCTACAATGAGCAGTTCTTC.